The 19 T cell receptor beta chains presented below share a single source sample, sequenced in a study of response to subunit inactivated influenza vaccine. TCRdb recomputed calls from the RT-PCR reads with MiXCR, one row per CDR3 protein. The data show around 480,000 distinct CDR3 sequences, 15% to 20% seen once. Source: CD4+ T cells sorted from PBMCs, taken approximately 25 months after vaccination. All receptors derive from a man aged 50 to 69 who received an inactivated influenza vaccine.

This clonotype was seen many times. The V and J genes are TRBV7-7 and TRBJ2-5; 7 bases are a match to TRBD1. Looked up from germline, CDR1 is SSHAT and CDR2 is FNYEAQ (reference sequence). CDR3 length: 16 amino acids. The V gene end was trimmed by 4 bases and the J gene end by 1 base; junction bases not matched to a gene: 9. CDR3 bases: TGTGCCAGCAGCTCCGAGACAGGGAAATTCCAAGAGACCCAGTACTTC. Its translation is CASSSETGKFQETQYF. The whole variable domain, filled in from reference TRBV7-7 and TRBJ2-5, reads GAGVSQSPRYKVTKRGQDVTLRCDPISSHATLYWYQQALGQGPEFLTYFNYEAQPDKSGLPSDRFSAERPEGSISTLTIQRTEQRDSAMYRCASSSETGKFQETQYFGPGTRLLVL.

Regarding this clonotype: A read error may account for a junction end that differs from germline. The CDR3 DNA follows: TGTACCAGCAGTTGGGGGTCCGACACAGATACGCAGTATTTT. Protein sequence: CTSSWGSDTDTQYF. The chain links TRBV12-3 or TRBV12-4 to TRBJ2-3; D might be TRBD1 or TRBD2, each matching 5 bases. The CDR3 spans 14 residues.

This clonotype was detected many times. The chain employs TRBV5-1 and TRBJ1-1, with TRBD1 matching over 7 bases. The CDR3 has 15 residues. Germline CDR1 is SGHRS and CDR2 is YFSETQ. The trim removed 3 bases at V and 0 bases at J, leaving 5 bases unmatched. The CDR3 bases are TGCGCCAGCAGCTCGACAGGGAACTTGAACACTGAAGCTTTCTTT. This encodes CASSSTGNLNTEAFF.

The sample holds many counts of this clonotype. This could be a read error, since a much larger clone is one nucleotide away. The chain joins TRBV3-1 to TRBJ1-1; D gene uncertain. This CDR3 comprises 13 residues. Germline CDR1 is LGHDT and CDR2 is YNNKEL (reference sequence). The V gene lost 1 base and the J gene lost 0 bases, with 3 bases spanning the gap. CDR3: CASSQVVNTEAFF. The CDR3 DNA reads TGTGCCAGCAGCCAAGTGGTGAACACTGAAGCTTTCTTT.

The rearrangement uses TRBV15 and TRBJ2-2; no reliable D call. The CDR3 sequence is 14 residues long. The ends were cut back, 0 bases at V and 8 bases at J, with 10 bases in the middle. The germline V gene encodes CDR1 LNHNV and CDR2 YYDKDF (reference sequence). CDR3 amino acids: CATSRDYKTGELFF. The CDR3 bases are TGTGCCACCAGCAGAGATTACAAGACGGGGGAGCTGTTTTTT.

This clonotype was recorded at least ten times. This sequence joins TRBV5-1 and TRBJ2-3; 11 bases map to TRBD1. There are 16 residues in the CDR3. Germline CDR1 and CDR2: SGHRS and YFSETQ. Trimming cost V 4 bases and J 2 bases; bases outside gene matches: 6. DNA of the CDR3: TGCGCCAGCAGCCCCGGAGGACAGGGGGCCACAGATACGCAGTATTTT. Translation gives CASSPGGQGATDTQYF. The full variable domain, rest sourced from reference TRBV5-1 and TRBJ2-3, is KAGVTQTPRYLIKTRGQQVTLSCSPISGHRSVSWYQQTPGQGLQFLFEYFSETQRNKGNFPGRFSGRQFSNSRSEMNVSTLELGDSALYLCASSPGGQGATDTQYFGPGTRLTVL.

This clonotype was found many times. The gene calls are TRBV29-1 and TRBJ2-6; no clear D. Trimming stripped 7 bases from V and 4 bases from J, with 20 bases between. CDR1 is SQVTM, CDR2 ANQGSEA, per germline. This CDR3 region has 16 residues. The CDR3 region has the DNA TGCAGCGCCAAGTACGTTAGTGGTGTGGGGGCCAACGTCCTGACTTTC. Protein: CSAKYVSGVGANVLTF.

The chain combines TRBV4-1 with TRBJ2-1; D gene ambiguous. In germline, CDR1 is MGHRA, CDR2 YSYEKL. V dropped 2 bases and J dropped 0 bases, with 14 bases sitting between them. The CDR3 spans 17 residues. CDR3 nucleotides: TGCGCCAGCAGCCAATCAATAGGGATGAGCTCCTACAATGAGCAGTTCTTC. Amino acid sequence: CASSQSIGMSSYNEQFF.

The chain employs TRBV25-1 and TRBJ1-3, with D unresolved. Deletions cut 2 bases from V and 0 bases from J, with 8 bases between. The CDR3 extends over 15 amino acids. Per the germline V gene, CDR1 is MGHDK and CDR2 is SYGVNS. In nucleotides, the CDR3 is TGTGCCAGCAGTGAACTTGGGAACTCTGGAAACACCATATATTTT. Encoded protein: CASSELGNSGNTIYF.

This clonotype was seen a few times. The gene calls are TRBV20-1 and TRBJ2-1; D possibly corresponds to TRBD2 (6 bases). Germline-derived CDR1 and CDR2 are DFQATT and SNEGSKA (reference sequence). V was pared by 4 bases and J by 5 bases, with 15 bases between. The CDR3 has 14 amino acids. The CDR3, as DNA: TGCAGTGCTATTGGGGGAGGTACCCACAATGAGCAGTTCTTC. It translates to CSAIGGGTHNEQFF.

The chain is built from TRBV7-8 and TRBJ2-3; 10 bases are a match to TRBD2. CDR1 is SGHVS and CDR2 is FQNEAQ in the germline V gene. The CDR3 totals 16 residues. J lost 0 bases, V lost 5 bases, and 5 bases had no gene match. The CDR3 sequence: CASSPSGGGSTDTQYF. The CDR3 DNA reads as TGTGCCAGCAGCCCTAGCGGGGGAGGGAGCACAGATACGCAGTATTTT.

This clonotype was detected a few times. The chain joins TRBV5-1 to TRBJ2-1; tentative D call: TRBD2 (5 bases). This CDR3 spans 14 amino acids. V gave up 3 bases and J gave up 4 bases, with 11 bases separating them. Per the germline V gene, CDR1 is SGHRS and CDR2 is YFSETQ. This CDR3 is CASSWELGYNEQFF. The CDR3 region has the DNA TGCGCCAGCAGCTGGGAACTAGGGTACAATGAGCAGTTCTTC. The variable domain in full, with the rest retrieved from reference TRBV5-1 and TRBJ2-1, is KAGVTQTPRYLIKTRGQQVTLSCSPISGHRSVSWYQQTPGQGLQFLFEYFSETQRNKGNFPGRFSGRQFSNSRSEMNVSTLELGDSALYLCASSWELGYNEQFFGPGTRLTVL.

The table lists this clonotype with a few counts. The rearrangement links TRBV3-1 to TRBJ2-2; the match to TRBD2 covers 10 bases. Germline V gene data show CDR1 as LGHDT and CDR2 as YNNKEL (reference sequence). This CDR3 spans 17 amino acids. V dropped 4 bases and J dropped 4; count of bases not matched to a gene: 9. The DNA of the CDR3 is TGTGCCAGCAGCCTCATGTCTGGGACTAGCGCCACCGGGGAGCTGTTTTTT. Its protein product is CASSLMSGTSATGELFF.

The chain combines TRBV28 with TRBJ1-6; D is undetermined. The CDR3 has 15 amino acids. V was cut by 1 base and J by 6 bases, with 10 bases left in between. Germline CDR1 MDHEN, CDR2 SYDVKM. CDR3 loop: CASSLLEGINSPLHF. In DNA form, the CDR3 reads TGTGCCAGCAGTTTATTGGAGGGTATTAATTCACCCCTCCACTTT.

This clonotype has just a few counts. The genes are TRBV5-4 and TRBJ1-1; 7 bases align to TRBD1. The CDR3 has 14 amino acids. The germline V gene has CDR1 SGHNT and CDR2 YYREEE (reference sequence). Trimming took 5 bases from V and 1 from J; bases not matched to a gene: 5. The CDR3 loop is CASRGGGSNTEAFF. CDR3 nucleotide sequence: TGTGCCAGCAGGGGAGGGGGCTCGAACACTGAAGCTTTCTTT.

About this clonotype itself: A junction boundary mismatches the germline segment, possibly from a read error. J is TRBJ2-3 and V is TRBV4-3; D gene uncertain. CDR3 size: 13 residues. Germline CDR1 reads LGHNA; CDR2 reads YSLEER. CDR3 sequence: CASSQDIADTLYF. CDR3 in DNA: TGCGCCAGCAGCCAAGATATTGCAGATACGCTGTATTTT.

The CDR3 loop reads CASSYSSGSTDTQYF. The DNA of the CDR3 is TGTGCCAGCAGTTACTCGAGCGGGAGCACAGATACGCAGTATTTT. V is TRBV6-5 and J is TRBJ2-3; a weak D match, TRBD2 (6 bases). CDR3 length: 15 amino acids. V gave up 0 bases and J gave up 0 bases, with 7 bases separating them. Germline V gene data show CDR1 as MNHEY and CDR2 as SVGAGI.

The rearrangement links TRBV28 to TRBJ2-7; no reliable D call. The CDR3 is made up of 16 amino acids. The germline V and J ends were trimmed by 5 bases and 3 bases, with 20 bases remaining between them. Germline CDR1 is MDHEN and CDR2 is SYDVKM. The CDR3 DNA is TGTGCCAGCAGTCCCCCGCGGTCGGGCCTTGTCTACGAGCAGTACTTC. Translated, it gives CASSPPRSGLVYEQYF.

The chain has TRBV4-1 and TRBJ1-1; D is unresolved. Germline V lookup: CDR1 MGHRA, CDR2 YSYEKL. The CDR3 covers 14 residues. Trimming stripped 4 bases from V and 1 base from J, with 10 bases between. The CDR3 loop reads CASSPGLRNTEAFF. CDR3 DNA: TGCGCCAGCAGCCCTGGACTGAGGAACACTGAAGCTTTCTTT.